This entry lists 20 T cell receptor beta chains sequenced from one sample in a study of T cell repertoires in cytomegalovirus infection. One entry per CDR3 protein, called by TCRdb with MiXCR from the reads. The sample yields under 850,000 distinct CDR3 sequences, about a third seen once. Sequenced: PBMCs. The source of these receptors is a human donor in good health (CMV status not recorded). Some clones in this sample may be carry-over from other donors' samples.

The V call is TRBV2, the J call TRBJ2-1; the match to TRBD2 covers 14 bases. CDR3 size: 15 residues. Germline CDR1 reads SNHLY; CDR2 reads FYNNEI. V lost 7 bases to trimming and J lost 5 bases; unmatched junction nucleotides: 4. CDR3 sequence reads: CASNMGLAGDNEQFF. CDR3 DNA sequence: TGTGCCAGCAATATGGGACTAGCGGGAGACAATGAGCAGTTCTTC.

Notes on this clonotype: At one end the junction does not follow the germline gene, possibly because of a read error. This chain joins TRBV28 and TRBJ1-2; weak D call: TRBD1 (6 bases). Germline V gene sequence: CDR1 MDHEN, CDR2 SYDVKM. CDR3 length equals 10 residues. The CDR3 loop is CASSSDRQVF. The CDR3 nucleotides are TGTGCCAGCAGCTCGGACCGACAGGTCTTC.

The V and J genes are TRBV7-3 and TRBJ1-1; 7 bases are shared with TRBD1. With V trimmed by 2 bases and J by 6 bases, 9 bases remained unmatched. The CDR3 is 15 residues long. Germline V gives CDR1 SGHTA, CDR2 FQGTGA. The CDR3 spells CASSLGATQGAEAFF. CDR3 sequence (DNA): TGTGCCAGCAGCTTAGGGGCTACTCAGGGGGCTGAAGCTTTCTTT. Drawing the rest from reference TRBV7-3 and TRBJ1-1, the complete variable domain is GAGVSQTPSNKVTEKGKYVELRCDPISGHTALYWYRQSLGQGPEFLIYFQGTGAADDSGLPNDRFFAVRPEGSVSTLKIQRTERGDSAVYLCASSLGATQGAEAFFGQGTRLTVV.

This clonotype was detected only a few times. V gene TRBV5-6 combines with J gene TRBJ2-1, with 9 nucleotides matching TRBD2. There are 16 residues in the CDR3. V lost 2 bases to trimming and J lost 2 bases; unmatched junction nucleotides: 5. Germline CDR1 SGHDT, CDR2 YYEEEE. This CDR3 is CASSFGASGAYNEQFF. Here the CDR3 DNA reads TGTGCCAGCAGCTTTGGTGCTAGCGGGGCCTACAATGAGCAGTTCTTC. The full variable domain, completed using reference TRBV5-6 and TRBJ2-1, is DAGVTQSPTHLIKTRGQQVTLRCSPKSGHDTVSWYQQALGQGPQFIFQYYEEEERQRGNFPDRFSGHQFPNYSSELNVNALLLGDSALYLCASSFGASGAYNEQFFGPGTRLTVL.

Worth noting for this clonotype: Just one base apart from a much larger clone, this may be a read error. The chain employs TRBV29-1 and TRBJ2-1, with D unresolved. The length of the CDR3 is 10 residues. Germline-derived CDR1 and CDR2 are SQVTM and ANQGSEA. V was pared by 4 bases and J by 12 bases, with 10 bases between. CDR3 DNA sequence: TGCAGCGTTGCCCGCGGTGGGCAGTTCTTC. Translating gives CSVARGGQFF.

The chain is built from TRBV5-6 and TRBJ1-1, with TRBD1 matching over 7 bases. The germline V gene has CDR1 SGHDT and CDR2 YYEEEE. The CDR3 covers 16 residues. J was trimmed by 5 bases and V by 2 bases; bases with no gene match: 12. The CDR3 DNA reads TGTGCCAGCAGCTTTAGAGGTCTTCCGGGACAGACTGAAGCTTTCTTT. As protein: CASSFRGLPGQTEAFF.

This clonotype occurred many times. The chain uses TRBV7-2 and TRBJ1-1; TRBD1 matches 10 bases. The CDR3 is 17 residues long. CDR1 and CDR2 from the germline V gene are SGHTA and FQGNSA. J was trimmed by 4 bases and V by 5 bases; bases with no gene match: 13. The CDR3, as DNA: TGTGCCAGCAGCCCCCCGGGACAGGGGTCGGTTCTCACTGAAGCTTTCTTT. Translation gives CASSPPGQGSVLTEAFF.

The chain carries TRBV13 and TRBJ2-7, with 7 bases that match TRBD1. V dropped 4 bases and J dropped 6; count of bases not matched to a gene: 12. The germline CDR1 and CDR2 sequences are PRHDT and FYEKMQ (reference sequence). The CDR3 sequence is 15 residues long. The CDR3 DNA reads TGTGCCAGCAGCTACAAAACCACAAGACAGGGCGAGCAGTACTTC. Residues: CASSYKTTRQGEQYF.

The V call is TRBV11-3, the J call TRBJ2-1; D may be TRBD1 or TRBD2 (7 bases each). CDR1 is SGHNT and CDR2 is YENEEA in the germline V gene. Trimming stripped 2 bases from V and 6 bases from J, with 14 bases between. The CDR3 contains 15 residues. Here the CDR3 reads CASSLFRGGVNEQFF. CDR3 in DNA: TGTGCCAGCAGCTTATTCAGGGGGGGGGTCAATGAGCAGTTCTTC.

This clonotype was seen only a few times. This chain uses TRBV28 with TRBJ2-1; 14 nucleotides match TRBD2. V gave up 8 bases and J gave up 15 bases; unmatched junction bases: 21. The CDR3 spans 17 residues. Germline V gene lookup returns CDR1 MDHEN and CDR2 SYDVKM. The CDR3: CASAAWRATSGRAGVFF. The CDR3 bases are TGTGCCAGCGCGGCTTGGCGGGCGACTAGCGGGAGGGCCGGCGTGTTCTTC.

Of note for this clonotype: One end of the junction fails to match germline, which may point to a read error. The chain has TRBV7-2 and TRBJ1-1; D uncertain. The germline V gene encodes CDR1 SGHTA and CDR2 FQGNSA. CDR3 length: 13 residues. The DNA of the CDR3 is TGTGCCAGCAGCTTAGGGACGCTGGGTGAATCTGTCTTT. It translates to CASSLGTLGESVF.

The chain uses TRBV15 and TRBJ2-5, with 8 bases matching TRBD2. CDR1 LNHNV and CDR2 YYDKDF come from the germline V gene (reference sequence). With 5 bases clipped from V and 2 bases from J, the junction kept 10 bases outside the gene matches. The CDR3 covers 16 residues. CDR3 sequence: CATSGNERGGQETQYF. The CDR3 DNA reads as TGTGCCACCAGCGGAAATGAACGGGGGGGACAAGAGACCCAGTACTTC.

This clonotype was observed at least ten times. V and J are TRBV7-9 and TRBJ1-4, with D perhaps matching TRBD1 (6 bases). Trimming left V 4 bases short and J 2 bases short, with 14 bases between. The CDR3 has 16 residues. The V gene's germline CDR1 is SEHNR and CDR2 FQNEAQ (reference sequence). DNA for the CDR3: TGTGCCAGCAGCTCCTGGGGGGCGCGGACTAATGAAAAACTGTTTTTT. This codes for CASSSWGARTNEKLFF.

This clonotype was counted a few times. The rearrangement joins TRBV7-4 to TRBJ1-2, with TRBD1 matching 8 bases. J was trimmed by 5 bases and V by 5 bases; bases with no gene match: 7. In germline, CDR1 is SGHVT, CDR2 SQSDAQ. The CDR3 has 14 residues. The CDR3 sequence is CASSPGGLAYGYTF. CDR3 nucleotides: TGTGCCAGCAGCCCAGGGGGCCTGGCGTATGGCTACACCTTC.

This clonotype was seen ten or more times. The chain is built from TRBV11-2 and TRBJ2-2; 9 bases match TRBD1. The germline V gene encodes CDR1 SGHAT and CDR2 FQNNGV. V shed 5 bases, J shed 1 base, and the junction held 5 bases outside the gene matches. The CDR3 is made up of 16 amino acids. CDR3: CASSPGTGRNTGELFF. The CDR3 DNA reads TGTGCCAGCAGCCCCGGGACAGGGAGGAACACCGGGGAGCTGTTTTTT.

This clonotype was detected a few times. The V gene is TRBV9, the J gene TRBJ2-2, with 8 bases fitting TRBD2. The CDR3 consists of 18 residues. Trimming removed 0 bases from V and 4 bases from J; junction bases left unmatched: 11. The germline gives CDR1 SGDLS, CDR2 YYNGEE. The CDR3 reads CASSVGGRAGASTGELFF. CDR3 nucleotide sequence: TGTGCCAGCAGCGTAGGGGGGCGAGCGGGGGCTAGCACCGGGGAGCTGTTTTTT. The full variable domain, its missing parts supplied by reference TRBV9 and TRBJ2-2, is DSGVTQTPKHLITATGQRVTLRCSPRSGDLSVYWYQQSLDQGLQFLIQYYNGEERAKGNILERFSAQQFPDLHSELNLSSLELGDSALYFCASSVGGRAGASTGELFFGEGSRLTVL.

This clonotype came up a few times. The chain uses TRBV20-1 and TRBJ1-1, with D unclear. The V end lost 0 bases, the J end lost 5 bases, and 7 bases lay between the germline ends. The germline V gene encodes CDR1 DFQATT and CDR2 SNEGSKA (reference sequence). CDR3 length: 12 amino acids. Written as DNA, the CDR3 is TGCAGTGCTAGAGATGTAGGGACTGAAGCTTTCTTT. As protein: CSARDVGTEAFF.

This sequence joins TRBV6-1 and TRBJ2-2, with D unclear. V was pared by 7 bases and J by 1 base, with 10 bases between. Germline CDR1 MNHNS, CDR2 SASEGT. This CDR3 has 14 residues. The CDR3 here is CASILVGNTGELFF. The DNA of the CDR3 is TGTGCCAGCATATTGGTAGGGAACACCGGGGAGCTGTTTTTT.

Concerning this clonotype: At one end the junction does not follow the germline gene, possibly because of a read error. The chain links TRBV3-1 to TRBJ1-2; D is unresolved. This CDR3 is 15 amino acids long. Germline V gives CDR1 LGHDT, CDR2 YNNKEL (reference sequence). CDR3 residues: CASSHATVTNYCYTF. CDR3 nucleotides: TGTGCCAGCAGCCACGCGACGGTAACTAACTATTGCTACACCTTC. The full variable domain, its missing parts supplied by reference TRBV3-1 and TRBJ1-2, is DTAVSQTPKYLVTQMGNDKSIKCEQNLGHDTMYWYKQDSKKFLKIMFSYNNKELIINETVPNRFSPKSPDKAHLNLHINSLELGDSAVYFCASSHATVTNYCYTFGSGTRLTVV.

The genes are TRBV27 and TRBJ2-1; weak D call: TRBD2 (6 bases). Trimming left V 5 bases short and J 8 bases short, with 22 bases between. There are 16 residues in the CDR3. The germline CDR1 and CDR2 sequences are MNHEY and SMNVEV (reference sequence). CDR3 sequence: CASSPTPGASPDEQFF. The CDR3 nucleotides read TGTGCCAGCAGTCCGACCCCGGGAGCCTCCCCGGATGAGCAGTTCTTC.